This T cell receptor beta chain appears in the sequencing data of a study of T cells expressing NK-cell markers. In the study overall: Source material for TCR beta repertoires consisted of sorted CD3+CD56+NKG2C+, CD3+CD56+NKG2C- and CD3+CD56-NKG2C+ T cells. Study findings and constraints: HCMV specificity of the expanded NKG2C+ T cell clones stayed unclear.

Per the germline V gene, CDR1 is SNHLY and CDR2 is FYNNEI. The CDR3 loop spans 15 amino acids. Researchers built TCR beta cDNA using 5'RACE template switching with UMIs. After re-calling the 5' RACE reads, TCRdb lists one entry per CDR3 protein, DNA absent. This listing includes some 410,000 distinct CDR3 sequences. With respect to this clonotype: Its antigen is unknown.

The sequenced sample consisted of blood T cells: a sorted CD56 or NKG2C T cell subset, CD4+ or CD8+ T cells, or bulk PBMC T cells (not recorded which). The chain links TRBV2 to TRBJ2-1; no DNA is available, so the TRBD2 call from TCRdb remains unchecked. This clonotype was obtained from a woman aged 18 to 75 in good health. The CDR3 sequence: CASLTKAGSYNEQFF.